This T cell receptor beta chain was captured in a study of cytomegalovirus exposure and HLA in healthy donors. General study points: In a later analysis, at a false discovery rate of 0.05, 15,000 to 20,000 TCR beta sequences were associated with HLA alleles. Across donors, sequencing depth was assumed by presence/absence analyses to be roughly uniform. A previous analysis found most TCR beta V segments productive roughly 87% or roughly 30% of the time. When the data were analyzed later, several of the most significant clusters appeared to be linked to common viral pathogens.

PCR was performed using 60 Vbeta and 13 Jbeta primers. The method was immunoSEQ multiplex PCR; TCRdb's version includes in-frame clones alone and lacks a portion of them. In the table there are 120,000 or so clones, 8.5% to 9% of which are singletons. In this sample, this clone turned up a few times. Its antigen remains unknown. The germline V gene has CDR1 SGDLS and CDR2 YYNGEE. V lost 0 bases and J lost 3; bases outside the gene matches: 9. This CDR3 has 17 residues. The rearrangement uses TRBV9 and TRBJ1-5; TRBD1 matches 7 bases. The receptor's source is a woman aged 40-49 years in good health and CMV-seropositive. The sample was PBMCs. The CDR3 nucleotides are TGTGCCAGCAGCGTAGGAACAGGGGATACCTCCAATCAGCCCCAGCATTTT. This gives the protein CASSVGTGDTSNQPQHF. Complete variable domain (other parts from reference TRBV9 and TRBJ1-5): DSGVTQTPKHLITATGQRVTLRCSPRSGDLSVYWYQQSLDQGLQFLIQYYNGEERAKGNILERFSAQQFPDLHSELNLSSLELGDSALYFCASSVGTGDTSNQPQHFGDGTRLSIL.